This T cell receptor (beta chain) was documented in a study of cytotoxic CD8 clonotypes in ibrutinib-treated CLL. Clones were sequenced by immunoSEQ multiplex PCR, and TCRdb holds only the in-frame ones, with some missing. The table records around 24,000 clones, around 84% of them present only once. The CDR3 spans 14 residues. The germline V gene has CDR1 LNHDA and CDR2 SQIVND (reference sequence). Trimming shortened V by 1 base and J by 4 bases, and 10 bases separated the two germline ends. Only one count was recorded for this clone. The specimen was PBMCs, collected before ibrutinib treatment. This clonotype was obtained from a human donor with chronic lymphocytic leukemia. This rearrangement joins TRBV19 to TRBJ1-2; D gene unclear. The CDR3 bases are TGTGCCAGTAGTATAGCCCCAGGTCGCTATGGCTACACCTTC. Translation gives CASSIAPGRYGYTF.